The clone carrying this TCR beta chain was seen ten or more times. Using its own MiXCR run on the reads, TCRdb lists one record per CDR3 protein. The table shows roughly 12,000 distinct CDR3 sequences, with more than 50% occurring only once. The data are from a study of tumor-infiltrating lymphocytes in oesophageal squamous cell carcinoma. Germline V gene data show CDR1 as SGHTA and CDR2 as FQGNSA. This CDR3 region has 14 residues. The V call is TRBV7-2, the J call TRBJ2-4; perhaps TRBD2 as D (6 bases). The J call is doubtful: the DNA matches TRBJ2-7 better. The TCR originated in a female donor with esophageal squamous cell carcinoma. The sample taken for sequencing was blood. CDR3 nucleotide sequence: TGTGCCAGCAGCTTAATGGGGGGACCCTACGAGCAGTACTTC. Amino acid sequence: CASSLMGGPYEQYF.